This T cell receptor beta chain was found in a study of T cell responses to AZD1222 COVID-19 vaccine. Points on this clone: Antigen unknown. A junction boundary mismatches the germline segment, possibly from a read error.

Overall study results and limits: Mostly white British, mostly female donors; authors suggested clonal diversity may be underestimated. Nearly half of unique spike-specific TCRs reportedly avoided B.1.351 and B.1.1.7 mutated regions. At baseline, just 6 or 7 AZD1222 recipients tested seropositive. None of the repertoires were sampled until the peak T cell response had passed.

The CDR3 loop spans 8 amino acids. CDR1 SNHLY and CDR2 FYNNEI come from the germline V gene. Data came from immunoSEQ multiplex PCR; TCRdb stores just in-frame clones and leaves some out. The sample has tens of thousands of clones; just over 90% are singletons. This clonotype originated in an adult who received the AZD1222 COVID-19 vaccine. The sample was peripheral blood, taken 28 days after the second AZD1222 dose. V usage is TRBV2 and J usage is TRBJ1-2; a weak D match, TRBD1 (5 bases). CDR3 DNA: TGTGCCAGCAGCGGGGCCTCCTTC. It translates to CASSGASF.